Each of the 17 T cell receptor beta chains below was sequenced from the same sample in a study of breast tumors, draining lymph nodes, adjacent tissues. MiXCR, applied by TCRdb to the multiplex PCR reads, yields one record per CDR3 protein. The sample gives some 170,000 distinct CDR3 sequences, about 33% of which show up once; 3% to 4% is in the top ten. Samples came from axillary lymph nodes draining the breast cancer. Sample: axillary lymph node tissue. Receptors originate from a female donor with breast cancer. Some clones in this sample may be carry-over from other donors' samples.

This clonotype was seen a few times. A read error may be the cause here, since a much bigger clone is one base away. The V call is TRBV11-2, the J call TRBJ1-2; TRBD1 might be the D (6 bases). The CDR3 has 13 residues. The ends were cut back, 6 bases at V and 7 bases at J, with 15 bases in the middle. CDR1 and CDR2 from the germline V gene are SGHAT and FQNNGV. Written as DNA, the CDR3 is TGTGCCAGCAGTCGGGTGGGACACTCTGGCTACACCTTC. Its protein product is CASSRVGHSGYTF.

This clonotype was recorded many times. V and J are TRBV6-1 and TRBJ2-7; 8 bases agree with TRBD2. CDR1 MNHNS and CDR2 SASEGT come from the germline V gene. V shed 6 bases, J shed 6 bases, and the junction held 10 bases outside the gene matches. The CDR3 covers 14 residues. As DNA, the CDR3 is TGTGCCAGCAGAAAGCCAGCGGGAGCTGGCGAGCAGTACTTC. It codes for CASRKPAGAGEQYF.

In this sample, this clonotype turned up many times. This rearrangement joins TRBV3-1 to TRBJ2-3; D is possibly TRBD2 (5 bases). CDR3 size: 18 residues. V shed 2 bases and J shed 5 bases, with 23 bases lying between them. Germline-derived CDR1 and CDR2 are LGHDT and YNNKEL (reference sequence). The CDR3 nucleotides read TGTGCCAGCAGCCAAATTCAACCCGGGAAGCCTCAGGAAGATACGCAGTATTTT. Translation gives CASSQIQPGKPQEDTQYF.

This clonotype was recorded a few times. CDR3 DNA: TGTGCCAGCAGTTCTACACAACAGGGGACCGGGGAGCTGTTTTTT. It codes for CASSSTQQGTGELFF. The chain combines TRBV6-6 with TRBJ2-2, with 7 bases lining up with TRBD1. With 4 bases clipped from V and 5 bases from J, the junction kept 7 bases outside the gene matches. Germline CDR1 and CDR2: MNHNY and SVGAGI (reference sequence). This CDR3 spans 15 amino acids.

In this sample, this clonotype turned up many times. The rearrangement uses TRBV19 and TRBJ2-7; perhaps TRBD1 as D (5 bases). V shed 1 base and J shed 3 bases, with 7 bases lying between them. The CDR3 is 13 amino acids. Germline CDR1 reads LNHDA; CDR2 reads SQIVND (reference sequence). DNA for the CDR3: TGTGCCAGTAGTATAGGGGGCCTCTACGAGCAGTACTTC. This encodes CASSIGGLYEQYF.

The table lists this clonotype with many counts. The rearrangement uses TRBV7-9 and TRBJ2-1; D might be TRBD2 (6 bases). CDR3 length equals 19 residues. Trimming cost V 5 bases and J 8 bases, with 31 bases left between them. The germline CDR1 and CDR2 sequences are SEHNR and FQNEAQ (reference sequence). The CDR3 region has the DNA TGTGCCAGCAGCCACGGCGTAGAAGGCGGGATAAGGACGGTCCATGAGCAGTTCTTC. Amino acid sequence: CASSHGVEGGIRTVHEQFF.

Notes on this clonotype: This may be a read error, as it is one base from a much larger clone. The gene calls are TRBV5-8 and TRBJ1-2; the D is unclear. V dropped 0 bases and J dropped 8 bases, with 11 bases sitting between them. The CDR3 runs to 13 residues. Germline CDR1 reads SGHTS; CDR2 reads YDEGEE. The CDR3 DNA reads TGTGCCAGCAGCTTGGCGAGAACGGGGGGCTACACCTTC. Amino acids: CASSLARTGGYTF.

The sample holds many counts of this clonotype. The chain joins TRBV6-2 or TRBV6-3 to TRBJ1-5; tentatively, D is TRBD1 (5 bases). V was trimmed by 7 bases and J by 0 bases, leaving 13 bases between them. CDR1 and CDR2 from the germline V gene are MNHEY and SVGEGT. The CDR3 has 15 residues. The CDR3 nucleotides read TGTGCCAGCACATGGGGCCAGAATAGCAATCAGCCCCAGCATTTT. The encoded protein is CASTWGQNSNQPQHF.

Many counts were recorded for this clonotype. This rearrangement joins TRBV2 to TRBJ1-4, with a tentative D call TRBD1 (5 bases). This CDR3 is 17 amino acids long. The V end lost 8 bases, the J end lost 3 bases, and 22 bases lay between the germline ends. Per germline, CDR1 SNHLY and CDR2 FYNNEI. CDR3 in amino acids: CASPEGQAPMSNEKLFF. Here the CDR3 DNA reads TGTGCCAGCCCTGAGGGGCAGGCCCCCATGTCTAATGAAAAACTGTTTTTT. Combining the CDR3 with reference TRBV2 and TRBJ1-4 gives the whole variable domain EPEVTQTPSHQVTQMGQEVILRCVPISNHLYFYWYRQILGQKVEFLVSFYNNEISEKSEIFDDQFSVERPDGSNFTLKIRSTKLEDSAMYFCASPEGQAPMSNEKLFFGSGTQLSVL.

This clonotype has ten or more counts. A read error may explain this, as a much larger clone is one base away. The conserved closing phenylalanine or tryptophan is absent in this CDR3, likely reflecting a read error. CDR3 amino acids: CASKAGDYGYTS. The DNA of the CDR3 is TGTGCCAGCAAAGCAGGCGATTATGGCTACACCTCC. The chain carries TRBV2 and TRBJ1-2; D call uncertain. The CDR3 has 12 amino acids. CDR1 is SNHLY and CDR2 is FYNNEI in the germline V gene. V was cut by 7 bases and J by 5 bases, with 11 bases left in between.

Ten or more counts support this clonotype. A junction boundary mismatches the germline segment, possibly from a read error. The V call is TRBV7-7, the J call TRBJ1-3; D gene uncertain. This CDR3 contains 13 residues. Germline V gene lookup returns CDR1 SSHAT and CDR2 FNYEAQ (reference sequence). CDR3 nucleotides: TGTGCTAGCAGCCCGAGTAGTGGAAACACCATATATTTT. The encoded protein is CASSPSSGNTIYF.

This clonotype was seen many times. V and J are TRBV27 and TRBJ2-3, with 9 nucleotides matching TRBD1. This CDR3 comprises 15 residues. Trimming removed 6 bases from V and 3 bases from J; junction bases left unmatched: 7. Germline V lookup: CDR1 MNHEY, CDR2 SMNVEV (reference sequence). CDR3 DNA sequence: TGTGCCAGCAGCCTCCGGGACAGGGATACAGATACGCAGTATTTT. The encoded protein is CASSLRDRDTDTQYF.

This clonotype was counted at least ten times. The V gene is TRBV28, the J gene TRBJ2-7; 7 nucleotides match TRBD2. This CDR3 comprises 14 residues. CDR1 is MDHEN, CDR2 SYDVKM, per germline. Losses at the gene ends were 5 bases for V and 3 bases for J; bases not matched to a gene: 7. Here the CDR3 reads CASSPSGAYYEQYF. DNA of the CDR3: TGTGCCAGCAGTCCTAGCGGCGCTTACTACGAGCAGTACTTC.

As to this clonotype: This may come from a read error, since a much larger clone is one base off. V gene TRBV14 combines with J gene TRBJ2-1, with TRBD2 matching over 13 bases. CDR1 SGHDN and CDR2 FVKESK come from the germline V gene. CDR3 length: 20 amino acids. V shed 0 bases, J shed 7 bases, and the junction held 15 bases outside the gene matches. The CDR3 DNA sequence: TGTGCCAGCAGCCAAGATCCGGCCGGGACTAGCGGGACGTTCCGGAATGAGCAGTTCTTC. As protein: CASSQDPAGTSGTFRNEQFF.

Only a few counts were recorded for this clonotype. This chain uses TRBV5-1 with TRBJ1-1; D is ambiguous. The CDR3 totals 14 residues. Germline values: CDR1 SGHRS, CDR2 YFSETQ. Trimming took off 0 bases at V and 2 bases at J, with 8 bases between the two ends. Here the CDR3 DNA reads TGCGCCAGCAGCTTGGGTGGGGTAAACACTGAAGCTTTCTTT. This encodes CASSLGGVNTEAFF. Full variable domain (missing parts from reference TRBV5-1 and TRBJ1-1): KAGVTQTPRYLIKTRGQQVTLSCSPISGHRSVSWYQQTPGQGLQFLFEYFSETQRNKGNFPGRFSGRQFSNSRSEMNVSTLELGDSALYLCASSLGGVNTEAFFGQGTRLTVV.

This clonotype was observed at least ten times. The rearrangement links TRBV13 to TRBJ2-1; 7 bases line up with TRBD1. V gave up 5 bases and J gave up 3 bases; unmatched junction bases: 4. The CDR3 extends over 14 amino acids. Germline CDR1 reads PRHDT; CDR2 reads FYEKMQ (reference sequence). CDR3 DNA: TGTGCCAGCAGCCTACGGACAGGCTACAATGAGCAGTTCTTC. Its protein is CASSLRTGYNEQFF.

This clonotype was seen many times. This chain links TRBV29-1 with TRBJ2-7; 14 nucleotides align to TRBD2. The CDR3 spans 14 residues. J gave up 4 bases and V 7 bases, and 6 bases lay outside the gene matches. Germline V gene sequence: CDR1 SQVTM, CDR2 ANQGSEA. The CDR3: CSALGTSGSYEQYF. The CDR3 region has the DNA TGCAGCGCCCTCGGGACTAGCGGGAGTTACGAGCAGTACTTC.